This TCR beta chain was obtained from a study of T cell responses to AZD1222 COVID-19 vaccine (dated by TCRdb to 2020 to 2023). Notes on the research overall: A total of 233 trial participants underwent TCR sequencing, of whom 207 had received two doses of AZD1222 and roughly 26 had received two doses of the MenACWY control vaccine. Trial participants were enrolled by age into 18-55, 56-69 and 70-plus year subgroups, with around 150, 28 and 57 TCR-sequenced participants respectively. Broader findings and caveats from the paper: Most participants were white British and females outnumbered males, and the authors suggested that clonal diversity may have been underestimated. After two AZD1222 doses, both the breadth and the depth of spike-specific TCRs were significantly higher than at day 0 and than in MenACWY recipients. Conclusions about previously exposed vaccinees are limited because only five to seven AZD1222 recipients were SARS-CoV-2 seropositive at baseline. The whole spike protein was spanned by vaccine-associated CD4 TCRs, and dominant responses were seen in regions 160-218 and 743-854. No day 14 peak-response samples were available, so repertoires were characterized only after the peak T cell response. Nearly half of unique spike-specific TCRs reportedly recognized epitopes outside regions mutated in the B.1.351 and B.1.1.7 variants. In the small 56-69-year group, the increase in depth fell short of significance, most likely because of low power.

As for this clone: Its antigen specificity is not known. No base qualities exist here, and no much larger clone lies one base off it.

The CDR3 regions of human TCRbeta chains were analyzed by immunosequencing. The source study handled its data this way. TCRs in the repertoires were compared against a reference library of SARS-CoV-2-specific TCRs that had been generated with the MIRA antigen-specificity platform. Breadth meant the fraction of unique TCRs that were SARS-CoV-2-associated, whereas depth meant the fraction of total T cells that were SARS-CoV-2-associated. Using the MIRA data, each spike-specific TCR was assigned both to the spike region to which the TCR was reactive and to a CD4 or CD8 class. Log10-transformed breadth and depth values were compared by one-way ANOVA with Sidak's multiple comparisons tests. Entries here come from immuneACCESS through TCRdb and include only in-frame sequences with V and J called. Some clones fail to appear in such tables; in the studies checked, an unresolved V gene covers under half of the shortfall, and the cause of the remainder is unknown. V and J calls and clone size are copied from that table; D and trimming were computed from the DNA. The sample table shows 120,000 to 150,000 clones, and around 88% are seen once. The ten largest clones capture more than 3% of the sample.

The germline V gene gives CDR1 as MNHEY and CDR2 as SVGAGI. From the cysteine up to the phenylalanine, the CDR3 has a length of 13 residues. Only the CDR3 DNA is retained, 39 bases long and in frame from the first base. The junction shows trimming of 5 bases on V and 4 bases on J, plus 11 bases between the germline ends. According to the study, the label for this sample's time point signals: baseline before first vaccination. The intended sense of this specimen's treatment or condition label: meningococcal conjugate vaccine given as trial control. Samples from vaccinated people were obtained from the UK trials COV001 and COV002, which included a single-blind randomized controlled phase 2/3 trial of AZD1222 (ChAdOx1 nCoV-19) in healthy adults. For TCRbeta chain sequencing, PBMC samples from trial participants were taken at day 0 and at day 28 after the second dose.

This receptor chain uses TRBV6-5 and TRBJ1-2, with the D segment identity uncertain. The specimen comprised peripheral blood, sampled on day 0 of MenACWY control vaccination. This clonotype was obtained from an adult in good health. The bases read TGTGCCAGCAGTCTAAGGGCGTTCTATGGCTACACCTTC. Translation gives CASSLRAFYGYTF.